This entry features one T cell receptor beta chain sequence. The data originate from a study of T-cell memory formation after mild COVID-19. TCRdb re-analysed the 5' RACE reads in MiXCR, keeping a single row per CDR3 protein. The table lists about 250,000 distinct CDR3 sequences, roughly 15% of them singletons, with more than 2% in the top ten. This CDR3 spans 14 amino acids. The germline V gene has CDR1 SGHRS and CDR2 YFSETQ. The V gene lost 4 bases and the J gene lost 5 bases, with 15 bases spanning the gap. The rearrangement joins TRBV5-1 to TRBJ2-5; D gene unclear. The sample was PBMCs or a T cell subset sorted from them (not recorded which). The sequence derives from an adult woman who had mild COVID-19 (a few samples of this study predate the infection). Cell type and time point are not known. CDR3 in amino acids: CASSPHGSVETQYF. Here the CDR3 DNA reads TGCGCCAGCAGCCCCCACGGGTCCGTGGAGACCCAGTACTTC.